This TCR beta chain was sequenced during a study of blood T cells in healthy people across ages. The study, taken as a whole, reports: Diversity was estimated from one million T cells, and these estimates were considered underestimates.

PCR was performed a second time for roughly 6 to 12 cycles using a sample-barcoded 5' primer and a J-beta primer mix. TCRdb called the 5' RACE reads again in MiXCR, with one record for every CDR3 protein. The table shows roughly 1.6 million distinct CDR3 sequences, with 30% to 35% occurring only once. V lost 7 bases to trimming and J lost 0 bases; unmatched junction nucleotides: 11. Germline loops: CDR1 SGHAT, CDR2 FQNNGV. There are 17 residues in the CDR3. This clonotype was seen just once. Its antigen is not identified. Sequenced sample: blood. This chain links TRBV11-2 with TRBJ2-1, with TRBD1 matching over 8 bases. This receptor was taken from a woman in her twenties or thirties in good health. The CDR3 here is CASTPRTGLDSYNEQFF. The CDR3 region has the DNA TGTGCCAGCACCCCGAGGACAGGGCTAGACTCCTACAATGAGCAGTTCTTC.